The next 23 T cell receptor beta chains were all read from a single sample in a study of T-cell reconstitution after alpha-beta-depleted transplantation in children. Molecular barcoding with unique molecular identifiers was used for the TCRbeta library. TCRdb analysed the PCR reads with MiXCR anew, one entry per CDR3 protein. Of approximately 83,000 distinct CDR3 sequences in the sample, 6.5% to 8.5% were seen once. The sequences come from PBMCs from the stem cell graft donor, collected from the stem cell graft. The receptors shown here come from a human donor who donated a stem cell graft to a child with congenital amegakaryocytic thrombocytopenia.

For the CDR3, the DNA is TGTGCCAGCAGTCCGGCGTGGGGACTAGCGGGAGGGACCGATGAGCAGTTCTTC. Its protein product is CASSPAWGLAGGTDEQFF. The chain joins TRBV12-3 or TRBV12-4 to TRBJ2-1; 16 positions match TRBD2. J was trimmed by 8 bases and V by 5 bases; bases with no gene match: 12. The CDR3 consists of 18 residues.

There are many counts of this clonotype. The CDR3 loop is CASSLRANNSPLHF. The CDR3 DNA is TGTGCCAGCAGCCTCCGGGCCAATAATTCACCCCTCCACTTT. The chain is built from TRBV7-9 and TRBJ1-6; D gene ambiguous. This CDR3 region has 14 residues. CDR1 SEHNR and CDR2 FQNEAQ come from the germline V gene (reference sequence). V shed 5 bases and J shed 5 bases, with 10 bases lying between them.

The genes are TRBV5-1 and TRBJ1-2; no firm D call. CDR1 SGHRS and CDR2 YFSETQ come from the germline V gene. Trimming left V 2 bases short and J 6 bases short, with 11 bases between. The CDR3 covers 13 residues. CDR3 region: CASSLLGTDGYTF. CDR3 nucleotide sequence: TGCGCCAGCAGCTTACTGGGAACAGATGGCTACACCTTC.

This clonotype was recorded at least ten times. This CDR3 reads CASSAASGTYEQYF. In DNA, the CDR3 is TGTGCCAGCAGCGCAGCTAGCGGGACCTACGAGCAGTACTTC. The V call is TRBV5-6, the J call TRBJ2-7, with 9 bases lining up with TRBD2. Germline V CDR1 and CDR2: SGHDT, YYEEEE. Unmatched junction bases numbered 4, after V lost 4 bases and J lost 2 bases. This CDR3 has 14 residues.

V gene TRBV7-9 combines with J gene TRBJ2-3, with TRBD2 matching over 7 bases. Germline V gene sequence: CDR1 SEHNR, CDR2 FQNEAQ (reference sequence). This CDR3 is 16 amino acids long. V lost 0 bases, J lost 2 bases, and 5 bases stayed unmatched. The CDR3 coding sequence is TGTGCCAGCAGCTTAGCGAGGGGAGGGACCACAGATACGCAGTATTTT. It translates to CASSLARGGTTDTQYF.

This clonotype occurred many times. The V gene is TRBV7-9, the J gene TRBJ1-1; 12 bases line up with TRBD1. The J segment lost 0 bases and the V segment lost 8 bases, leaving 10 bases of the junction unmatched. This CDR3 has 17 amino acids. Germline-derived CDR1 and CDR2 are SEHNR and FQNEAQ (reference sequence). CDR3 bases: TGTGCCAGCTCCCGGAGGGACAGGGGGCCTATGAACACTGAAGCTTTCTTT. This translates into CASSRRDRGPMNTEAFF.

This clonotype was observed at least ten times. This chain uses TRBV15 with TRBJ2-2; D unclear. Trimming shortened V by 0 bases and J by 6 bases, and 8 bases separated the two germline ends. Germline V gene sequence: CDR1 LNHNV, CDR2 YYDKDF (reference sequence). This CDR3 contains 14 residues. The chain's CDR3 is CATSRDRSPGELFF. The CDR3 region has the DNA TGTGCCACCAGCAGAGATAGATCCCCCGGGGAGCTGTTTTTT.

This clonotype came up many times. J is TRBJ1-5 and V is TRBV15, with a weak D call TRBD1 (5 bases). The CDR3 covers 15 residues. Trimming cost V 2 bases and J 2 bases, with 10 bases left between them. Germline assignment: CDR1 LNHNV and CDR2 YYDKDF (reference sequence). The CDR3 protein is CATSRSRGGNQPQHF. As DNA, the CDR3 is TGTGCCACCAGCAGATCCCGGGGGGGCAATCAGCCCCAGCATTTT. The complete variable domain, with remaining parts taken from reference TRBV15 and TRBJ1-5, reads DAMVIQNPRYQVTQFGKPVTLSCSQTLNHNVMYWYQQKSSQAPKLLFHYYDKDFNNEADTPDNFQSRRPNTSFCFLDIRSPGLGDTAMYLCATSRSRGGNQPQHFGDGTRLSIL.

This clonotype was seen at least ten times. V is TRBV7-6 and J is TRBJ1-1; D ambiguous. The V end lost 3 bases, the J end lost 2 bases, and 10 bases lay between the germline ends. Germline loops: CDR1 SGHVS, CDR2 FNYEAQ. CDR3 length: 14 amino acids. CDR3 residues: CASSLGSRNTEAFF. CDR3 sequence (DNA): TGTGCCAGCAGCTTGGGCAGTCGCAACACTGAAGCTTTCTTT.

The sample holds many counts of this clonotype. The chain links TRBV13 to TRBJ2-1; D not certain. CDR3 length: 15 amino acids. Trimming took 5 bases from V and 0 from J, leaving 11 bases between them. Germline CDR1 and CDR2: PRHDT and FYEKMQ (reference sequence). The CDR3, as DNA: TGTGCCAGCAGCGTGGTAGCCAACTCCTACAATGAGCAGTTCTTC. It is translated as CASSVVANSYNEQFF.

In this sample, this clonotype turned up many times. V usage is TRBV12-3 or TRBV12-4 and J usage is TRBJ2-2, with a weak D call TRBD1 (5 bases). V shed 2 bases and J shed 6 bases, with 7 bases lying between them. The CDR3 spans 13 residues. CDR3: CASSLIGAGELFF. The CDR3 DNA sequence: TGTGCCAGCAGTTTAATAGGGGCCGGGGAGCTGTTTTTT.

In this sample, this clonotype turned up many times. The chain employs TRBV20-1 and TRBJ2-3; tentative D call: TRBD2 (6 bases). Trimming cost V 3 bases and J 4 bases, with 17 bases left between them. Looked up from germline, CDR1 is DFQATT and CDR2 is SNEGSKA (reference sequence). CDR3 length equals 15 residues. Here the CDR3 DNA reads TGCAGTGCTAGTAACGGGAGAAGTATTGCAGATACGCAGTATTTT. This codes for CSASNGRSIADTQYF.

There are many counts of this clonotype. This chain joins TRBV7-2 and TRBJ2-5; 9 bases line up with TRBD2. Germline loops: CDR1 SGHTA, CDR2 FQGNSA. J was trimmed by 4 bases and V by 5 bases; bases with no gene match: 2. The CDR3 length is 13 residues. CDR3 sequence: CASSGRGGETQYF. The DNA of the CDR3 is TGTGCCAGCAGCGGGCGGGGGGGAGAGACCCAGTACTTC.

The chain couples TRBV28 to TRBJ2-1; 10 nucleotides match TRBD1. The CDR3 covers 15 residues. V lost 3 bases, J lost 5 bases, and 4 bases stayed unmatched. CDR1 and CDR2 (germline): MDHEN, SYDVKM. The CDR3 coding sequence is TGTGCCAGCAGTTTTTGGACAGGGGGGCACAATGAGCAGTTCTTC. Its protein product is CASSFWTGGHNEQFF.

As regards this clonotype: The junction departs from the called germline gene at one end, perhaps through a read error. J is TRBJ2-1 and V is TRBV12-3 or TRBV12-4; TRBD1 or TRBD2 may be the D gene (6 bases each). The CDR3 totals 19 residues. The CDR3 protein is CAISLKVRGRTVTYNEQFF. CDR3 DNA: TGTGCCATCAGTTTAAAGGTGAGGGGGAGGACCGTCACCTACAATGAGCAGTTCTTC.

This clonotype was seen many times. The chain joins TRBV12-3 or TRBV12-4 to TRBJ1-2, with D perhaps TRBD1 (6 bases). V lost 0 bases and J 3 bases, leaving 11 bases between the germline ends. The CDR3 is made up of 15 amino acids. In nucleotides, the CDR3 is TGTGCCAGCAGTTTAGCGAACAGGGTTGACTATGGCTACACCTTC. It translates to CASSLANRVDYGYTF.

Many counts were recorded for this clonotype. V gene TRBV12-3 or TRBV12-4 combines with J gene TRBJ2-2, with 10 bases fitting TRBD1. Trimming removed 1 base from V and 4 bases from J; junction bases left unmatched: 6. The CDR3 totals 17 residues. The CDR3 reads CASSLGSGTGVTGELFF. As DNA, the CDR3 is TGTGCCAGCAGTTTAGGATCCGGGACAGGGGTCACCGGGGAGCTGTTTTTT.

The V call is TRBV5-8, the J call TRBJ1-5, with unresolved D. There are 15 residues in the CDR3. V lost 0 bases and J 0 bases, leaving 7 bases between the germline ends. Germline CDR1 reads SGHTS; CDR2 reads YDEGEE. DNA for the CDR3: TGTGCCAGCAGCTTGGACGGATATAGCAATCAGCCCCAGCATTTT. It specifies CASSLDGYSNQPQHF.

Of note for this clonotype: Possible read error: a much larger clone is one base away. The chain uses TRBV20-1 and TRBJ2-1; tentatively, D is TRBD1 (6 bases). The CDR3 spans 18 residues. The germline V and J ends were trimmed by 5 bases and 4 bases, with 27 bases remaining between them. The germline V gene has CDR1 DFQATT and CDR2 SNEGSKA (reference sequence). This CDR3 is CSALRLPGRGGIYNEQFF. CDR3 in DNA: TGCAGTGCTCTAAGACTACCGGGGAGAGGGGGTATATACAATGAGCAGTTCTTC.

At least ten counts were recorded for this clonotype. CDR3 nucleotide sequence: TGTGCCAGCACCTCCCGGACCAACACAGATACGCAGTATTTT. The encoded protein is CASTSRTNTDTQYF. The J gene is TRBJ2-3, the V gene TRBV11-2; D remains unclear. Looked up from germline, CDR1 is SGHAT and CDR2 is FQNNGV. This CDR3 contains 14 residues. V was shortened by 7 bases and J by 2 bases, with 13 bases between the two germline ends.

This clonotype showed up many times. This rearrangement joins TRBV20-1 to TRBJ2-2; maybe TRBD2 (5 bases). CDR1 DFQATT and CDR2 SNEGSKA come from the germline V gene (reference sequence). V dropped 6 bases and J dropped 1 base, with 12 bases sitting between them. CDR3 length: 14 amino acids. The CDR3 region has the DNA TGCAGTGCCCCCTGGGAGCAGAACACCGGGGAGCTGTTTTTT. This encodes CSAPWEQNTGELFF.

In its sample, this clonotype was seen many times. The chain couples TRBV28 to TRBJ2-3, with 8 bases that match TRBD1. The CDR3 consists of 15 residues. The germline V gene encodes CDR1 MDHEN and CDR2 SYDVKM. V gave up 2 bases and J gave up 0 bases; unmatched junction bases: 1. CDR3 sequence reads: CASSLTGGSTDTQYF. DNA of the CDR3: TGTGCCAGCAGTTTAACAGGGGGTAGCACAGATACGCAGTATTTT. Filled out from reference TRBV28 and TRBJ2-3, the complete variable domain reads DVKVTQSSRYLVKRTGEKVFLECVQDMDHENMFWYRQDPGLGLRLIYFSYDVKMKEKGDIPEGYSVSREKKERFSLILESASTNQTSMYLCASSLTGGSTDTQYFGPGTRLTVL.

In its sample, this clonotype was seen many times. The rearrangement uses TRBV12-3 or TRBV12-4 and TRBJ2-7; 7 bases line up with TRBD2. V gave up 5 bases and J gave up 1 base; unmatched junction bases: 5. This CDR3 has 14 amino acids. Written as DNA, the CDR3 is TGTGCCAGCAGTGGCGGGACTACTTCCTACGAGCAGTACTTC. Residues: CASSGGTTSYEQYF.